Sequencing of this TCR beta chain was carried out in a study of response to subunit inactivated influenza vaccine. This clonotype has just a few counts. Its cognate antigen is unknown. CDR1 LNHDA and CDR2 SQIVND come from the germline V gene (reference sequence). The CDR3 is made up of 11 amino acids. Between the trimmed V and J ends, which lost 5 bases and 7 bases, there was a span of 8 bases. Study conclusions and caveats: Authors suggested few new T cells are recruited by each seasonal influenza vaccination.

Each CDR3 protein is one row after TCRdb ran MiXCR on the RT-PCR reads. This sample yields around 490,000 distinct CDR3 sequences, of which about 7.6% are seen a single time; 13% belongs to the top ten. This receptor was obtained from a man aged 50-75 years who received an inactivated influenza vaccine. Sample: PBMCs from blood, taken less than 30 months after vaccination. The genes are TRBV19 and TRBJ1-1; no reliable D call. The CDR3 DNA reads as TGTGCCAGTAGTCGCTTGGATGAAGCTTTCTTT. Protein: CASSRLDEAFF.